Below are 28 T cell receptor beta chains sequenced from a single sample in a study of shared T cell receptors in the human thymus (dated by TCRdb to about 2021). Receptors were amplified or captured by the immunoSEQ multiplex PCR assay. This is the immuneACCESS table as TCRdb keeps it, with only in-frame sequences that have V and J called. A part of the clones is gone; compared with another copy, unresolved V genes explain less than half, and the rest is unexplained. In all, the sample holds about 660,000 clones, and 80% to 90% of those were seen once. More than 0.009% of the sample is held by the ten biggest clonotypes. The same data also went into a second study, on human thymus T cells.

Input material: thymocytes. These receptor sequences come from a boy in the first two years of life with a congenital heart defect. Donor details come from another sample of the same person, matched by shared clones.

The CDR3 coding sequence is TGTGCCAGCAGTCGTAGCGGGAGAAGTTACGAGCAGTACTTC. Translating gives CASSRSGRSYEQYF. The chain employs TRBV28 and TRBJ2-7, with 9 bases matching TRBD2. V was pared by 5 bases and J by 4 bases, with 6 bases of the junction left unmatched. The CDR3 runs to 14 residues. Per the germline V gene, CDR1 is MDHEN and CDR2 is SYDVKM.

The rearrangement links TRBV29-1 to TRBJ2-4; 9 bases line up with TRBD1. J lost 9 bases, V lost 3 bases, and 9 bases had no gene match. The CDR3 has 14 amino acids. The germline V gene has CDR1 SQVTM and CDR2 ANQGSEA. The chain's CDR3 is CSVEGGQGNGIQYF. DNA of the CDR3: TGCAGCGTTGAGGGGGGACAGGGCAACGGCATTCAGTACTTC.

The chain couples TRBV21-1 to TRBJ2-1; the D call TRBD2 from the table was never checked on the DNA. TRBV21-1 constitutes a pseudogene. This CDR3 is 16 amino acids long. CDR3 in DNA: TGTGCCAGCAGAGGAAACGCGGGACTAGCAGTCAATGAGCAGTTCTTC. Its protein product is CASRGNAGLAVNEQFF.

The rearrangement joins TRBV11-2 to TRBJ2-1, with D possibly TRBD2 on 6 matching bases. The CDR3 contains 15 residues. V shed 5 bases and J shed 2 bases, with 13 bases lying between them. Germline V lookup: CDR1 SGHAT, CDR2 FQNNGV. CDR3 loop: CASSLPTRTYNEQFF. The CDR3 DNA sequence: TGTGCCAGCAGCCTGCCGACTAGAACCTACAATGAGCAGTTCTTC.

CDR3 sequence reads: CASRGGNTEAFF. In DNA form, the CDR3 reads TGCGCCAGCCGAGGGGGGAACACTGAAGCTTTCTTT. The chain carries TRBV10-1 and TRBJ1-1; TRBD1 is a possible D gene (6 bases). The CDR3 extends over 12 amino acids. V was pared by 8 bases and J by 1 base, with 8 bases between. Germline CDR1 WNHNN, CDR2 SYGVQD (reference sequence).

On this clone itself: Additional DNA sequences in this sample encode the identical CDR3. The V and J genes are TRBV6-1 and TRBJ1-1; no clear D. The CDR3 sequence is 12 residues long. V was shortened by 4 bases and J by 1 base, with 4 bases between the two germline ends. CDR1 and CDR2 (germline): MNHNS, SASEGT. The CDR3 loop is CASSGRNTEAFF. The CDR3 DNA reads as TGTGCCAGCAGTGGGAGGAACACTGAAGCTTTCTTT.

The chain uses TRBV4-3 and TRBJ2-7; D is possibly TRBD1 (6 bases). Trimming removed 1 base at V and 1 base at J, with 17 bases between. Per germline, CDR1 LGHNA and CDR2 YSLEER. This CDR3 has 17 residues. CDR3 nucleotides: TGCGCCAGCAGCCAAGGCCCCACAGGGAAAGTGTCCTACGAGCAGTACTTC. Its protein product is CASSQGPTGKVSYEQYF.

The V and J genes are TRBV27 and TRBJ2-7, with 7 nucleotides matching TRBD1. Unmatched junction bases numbered 11, after V lost 7 bases and J lost 5 bases. This CDR3 has 14 amino acids. Germline V CDR1 and CDR2: MNHEY, SMNVEV (reference sequence). CDR3 amino acids: CASMSSGGIHEQYF. The CDR3 DNA reads TGTGCCAGCATGTCTTCAGGGGGAATCCACGAGCAGTACTTC.

The rearrangement links TRBV27 to TRBJ2-1; TRBD2 matches 7 bases. Germline CDR1 is MNHEY and CDR2 is SMNVEV (reference sequence). The CDR3 sequence is 14 residues long. Trimming cost V 8 bases and J 7 bases; bases outside gene matches: 11. The DNA for the CDR3 is TGTGCCAGCGAGAGCCAGGGAGGGGCGAATGAGCAGTTCTTC. The encoded protein is CASESQGGANEQFF.

This chain connects TRBV6-5 to TRBJ2-5; TRBD2 aligns across 10 bases. The CDR3 runs 14 residues. Per the germline V gene, CDR1 is MNHEY and CDR2 is SVGAGI. After removal of 6 bases from V and 5 bases from J, the junction contained 6 bases not matched to a gene. The CDR3 region has the DNA TGTGCCAGCAGCCGCCTAGCGGGGGAGGAGACCCAGTACTTC. Its protein is CASSRLAGEETQYF.

The chain recombines TRBV5-1 with TRBJ1-1; D may be TRBD1 (6 bases). Germline V lookup: CDR1 SGHRS, CDR2 YFSETQ. The V gene lost 4 bases and the J gene lost 1 base, with 20 bases spanning the gap. The CDR3 consists of 17 residues. In DNA, the CDR3 is TGCGCCAGCAGCCCTAGCTTCGGACAGTCGGAGAACACTGAAGCTTTCTTT. This gives the protein CASSPSFGQSENTEAFF.

This clone has only one observation. An end of the junction does not agree with germline; a read error may underlie this. The sample has other DNA sequences that encode this CDR3 too. The gene calls are TRBV7-8 and TRBJ1-6; 8 bases are a match to TRBD1. The CDR3 runs 15 residues. CDR1 and CDR2 from the germline V gene are SGHVS and FQNEAQ. CDR3 region: CASSRDRGIDSPLHF. CDR3 nucleotide sequence: TGTGCCAGCAGCCGAGACAGGGGAATTGATTCCCCCCTCCACTTT.

This chain uses TRBV5-6 with TRBJ1-6, with TRBD1 matching 8 bases. Germline CDR1 SGHDT, CDR2 YYEEEE. V shed 5 bases and J 13 bases; nucleotides not matched to a gene: 11. The CDR3 consists of 14 residues. The CDR3 protein is CASSRGQASGPLHF. In DNA, the CDR3 is TGTGCCAGCAGTCGGGGACAGGCTAGTGGGCCCCTCCACTTT.

The genes are TRBV7-9 and TRBJ1-1; D is perhaps TRBD1 (6 bases). This CDR3 has 17 amino acids. CDR1 is SEHNR and CDR2 is FQNEAQ in the germline V gene (reference sequence). Trimming stripped 4 bases from V and 4 bases from J, with 22 bases between. DNA of the CDR3: TGTGCCAGCAGCTCCCTAGGGGGGGTTGGGGGGTTCACTGAAGCTTTCTTT. It encodes CASSSLGGVGGFTEAFF. Looking up the rest from reference TRBV7-9 and TRBJ1-1 gives the full variable domain: DTGVSQNPRHKITKRGQNVTFRCDPISEHNRLYWYRQTLGQGPEFLTYFQNEAQLEKSRLLSDRFSAERPKGSFSTLEIQRTEQGDSAMYLCASSSLGGVGGFTEAFFGQGTRLTVV.

The chain combines TRBV7-6 with TRBJ2-3; 8 bases line up with TRBD1. The J segment lost 0 bases and the V segment lost 3 bases, leaving 11 bases of the junction unmatched. Germline V CDR1 and CDR2: SGHVS, FNYEAQ. The CDR3 is 18 amino acids. The CDR3 protein is CASSFSSRGPFSTDTQYF. DNA for the CDR3: TGTGCCAGCAGCTTCAGTAGCAGGGGGCCTTTTAGCACAGATACGCAGTATTTT.

The rearrangement links TRBV5-6 to TRBJ2-7; no firm D call. V was shortened by 1 base and J by 3 bases, with 11 bases between the two germline ends. CDR1 and CDR2 (germline): SGHDT, YYEEEE. CDR3 size: 14 residues. CDR3 sequence reads: CASSLKNKNYEQYF. The CDR3 DNA reads as TGTGCCAGCAGCTTGAAAAACAAGAACTACGAGCAGTACTTC. Together with reference TRBV5-6 and TRBJ2-7, the CDR3 gives the full variable domain: DAGVTQSPTHLIKTRGQQVTLRCSPKSGHDTVSWYQQALGQGPQFIFQYYEEEERQRGNFPDRFSGHQFPNYSSELNVNALLLGDSALYLCASSLKNKNYEQYFGPGTRLTVT.

This clone was detected once. The V and J genes are TRBV18 and TRBJ1-3; weak D call: TRBD1 (5 bases). Trimming stripped 3 bases from V and 0 bases from J, with 15 bases between. Germline V gene sequence: CDR1 KGHSH, CDR2 LQKENI. This CDR3 is 17 amino acids long. The CDR3 DNA reads TGTGCCAGCTCACCGGGACTGACGATATTCTCTGGAAACACCATATATTTT. Its translation is CASSPGLTIFSGNTIYF.

The J gene is TRBJ2-5, the V gene TRBV5-4, with D unresolved. This CDR3 is built from 14 residues. The V end was cut by 4 bases, the J end by 5 bases, with 15 bases between. The germline V gene encodes CDR1 SGHNT and CDR2 YYREEE (reference sequence). The CDR3 loop reads CASSPSAAYETQYF. The CDR3 region has the DNA TGTGCCAGCAGCCCCAGTGCGGCCTACGAGACCCAGTACTTC. Filled out from reference TRBV5-4 and TRBJ2-5, the complete variable domain reads ETGVTQSPTHLIKTRGQQVTLRCSSQSGHNTVSWYQQALGQGPQFIFQYYREEENGRGNFPPRFSGLQFPNYSSELNVNALELDDSALYLCASSPSAAYETQYFGPGTRLLVL.

CDR3: CASSLTPTGGEQPQHF. In DNA form, the CDR3 reads TGTGCCAGCAGCTTGACCCCGACAGGGGGCGAACAGCCCCAGCATTTT. This chain joins TRBV5-5 and TRBJ1-5; 10 bases align to TRBD1. The germline V gene encodes CDR1 SGHKS and CDR2 YYEKEE (reference sequence). The ends lost 1 base at V and 7 bases at J; junction bases unmatched: 8. The CDR3 is 16 amino acids.

This clone was recorded once. The gene calls are TRBV5-6 and TRBJ1-6; 9 nucleotides match TRBD1. The CDR3 is 16 residues long. The V and J ends lost 2 bases and 4 bases, in that order; junction bases with no gene match: 4. Germline assignment: CDR1 SGHDT and CDR2 YYEEEE. CDR3 nucleotide sequence: TGTGCCAGCAGCTTCCCGGGACAGGGTTATAATTCACCCCTCCACTTT. It yields the protein CASSFPGQGYNSPLHF.

The rearrangement links TRBV4-1 to TRBJ2-1; 10 nucleotides line up with TRBD2. In germline, CDR1 is MGHRA, CDR2 YSYEKL. The J segment lost 6 bases and the V segment lost 4 bases, leaving 15 bases of the junction unmatched. The CDR3 runs 18 residues. The CDR3 protein is CASSPQSRAGGPSNEQFF. The CDR3 bases are TGCGCCAGCAGCCCCCAATCTCGAGCGGGAGGGCCTTCCAATGAGCAGTTCTTC.

The chain links TRBV10-3 to TRBJ2-6; no clear D gene. The length of the CDR3 is 17 residues. CDR1 ENHRY and CDR2 SYGVKD come from the germline V gene. V lost 2 bases and J lost 3, with 14 bases in between. DNA for the CDR3: TGTGCCATCAGTGAGCCAGAGGTGGCTAGTGGGGCCAACGTCCTGACTTTC. It yields the protein CAISEPEVASGANVLTF.

V is TRBV5-5 and J is TRBJ1-5; TRBD1 is a possible D gene (6 bases). Germline CDR1 reads SGHKS; CDR2 reads YYEKEE (reference sequence). Trimming pared 4 bases from V and 5 bases from J, leaving 16 bases between. CDR3 length: 15 amino acids. The CDR3 loop reads CASSPRGQSDQPQHF. CDR3 DNA sequence: TGTGCCAGCAGCCCCCGAGGACAGTCGGATCAGCCCCAGCATTTT.

Regarding this clone: Additional DNA sequences in this sample encode the identical CDR3. The chain carries TRBV4-3 and TRBJ1-5; D is undetermined. The germline V gene encodes CDR1 LGHNA and CDR2 YSLEER. Trimming removed 2 bases from V and 5 bases from J, with 10 bases in between. CDR3 size: 14 residues. This chain's CDR3 is CASSQKPRDQPQHF. The CDR3, as DNA: TGCGCCAGCAGCCAAAAACCACGGGATCAGCCCCAGCATTTT.

This clone occurred a few times. The V call is TRBV5-6, the J call TRBJ1-3; 8 bases agree with TRBD1. The germline V gene has CDR1 SGHDT and CDR2 YYEEEE. J gave up 8 bases and V 1 base, and 5 bases lay outside the gene matches. The CDR3 is 14 residues long. The CDR3 loop is CASSLSGGEDTIYF. In DNA form, the CDR3 reads TGTGCCAGCAGCTTGTCAGGGGGCGAGGACACCATATATTTT.

The CDR3 protein is CASSLAGQGYGYTF. As DNA, the CDR3 is TGTGCCAGCAGCTTAGCGGGACAGGGTTATGGCTACACCTTC. The V call is TRBV7-2, the J call TRBJ1-2, with 9 bases matching TRBD1. Germline CDR1 SGHTA, CDR2 FQGNSA. V shed 0 bases and J 5 bases; nucleotides not matched to a gene: 1. The CDR3 covers 14 residues.

The chain joins TRBV12-5 to TRBJ1-1; 7 nucleotides agree with TRBD1. This CDR3 is built from 19 residues. J lost 7 bases, V lost 1 base, and 21 bases had no gene match. The germline CDR1 and CDR2 sequences are LGHNT and FRNRAP. In nucleotides, the CDR3 is TGTGCTAGTGGTTTGGAGGACAGGAGGGTGTCTAGGGACCAGTGTGAAGCTTTCTTT. It yields the protein CASGLEDRRVSRDQCEAFF.

The chain carries TRBV5-4 and TRBJ1-6; no clear D. The CDR3 has 14 amino acids. V lost 4 bases and J lost 9, with 14 bases in between. The germline CDR1 and CDR2 sequences are SGHNT and YYREEE (reference sequence). The CDR3 reads CASSPVSGGSPLHF. CDR3 sequence (DNA): TGTGCCAGCAGCCCCGTCTCAGGAGGTTCACCCCTCCACTTT.